The entry below describes one T cell receptor (beta chain). The antigen remains unidentified. Preparing the TCRbeta library involved the use of unique molecular identifiers. TCRdb ran MiXCR on the PCR reads and lists one entry per CDR3 protein. The sample carries about 500,000 distinct CDR3 sequences, over 10% recorded once. The ends lost 4 bases at V and 9 bases at J; junction bases unmatched: 14. The CDR3 is 18 residues long. Per germline, CDR1 PRHDT and CDR2 FYEKMQ (reference sequence). The source of the sample is a study of T-cell reconstitution after alpha-beta-depleted transplantation in children. Study findings and constraints: One year after transplant, T-cell counts and diversity came mostly from newly produced T cells. In some patients, recipient T cells and intrathymic progenitors surviving conditioning explained high day-60 diversity. In patients about two months after transplant, alpha-beta T cells reportedly arose from several hundred expanded graft clones.

This material consisted of PBMCs, mostly from graft donor cells, taken 180 days after TCRalphabeta/CD19-depleted stem cell transplant. This clonotype originated in a female patient aged 2-10 years who had a stem cell transplant for aplastic anemia, so the T cells may come from the graft donor. The gene calls are TRBV13 and TRBJ2-1; 14 bases are shared with TRBD2. CDR3 in amino acids: CASSSTSGRAPRHTEQFF. The CDR3 DNA follows: TGTGCCAGCAGCTCGACTAGCGGGAGGGCCCCGAGGCACACTGAGCAGTTCTTC.